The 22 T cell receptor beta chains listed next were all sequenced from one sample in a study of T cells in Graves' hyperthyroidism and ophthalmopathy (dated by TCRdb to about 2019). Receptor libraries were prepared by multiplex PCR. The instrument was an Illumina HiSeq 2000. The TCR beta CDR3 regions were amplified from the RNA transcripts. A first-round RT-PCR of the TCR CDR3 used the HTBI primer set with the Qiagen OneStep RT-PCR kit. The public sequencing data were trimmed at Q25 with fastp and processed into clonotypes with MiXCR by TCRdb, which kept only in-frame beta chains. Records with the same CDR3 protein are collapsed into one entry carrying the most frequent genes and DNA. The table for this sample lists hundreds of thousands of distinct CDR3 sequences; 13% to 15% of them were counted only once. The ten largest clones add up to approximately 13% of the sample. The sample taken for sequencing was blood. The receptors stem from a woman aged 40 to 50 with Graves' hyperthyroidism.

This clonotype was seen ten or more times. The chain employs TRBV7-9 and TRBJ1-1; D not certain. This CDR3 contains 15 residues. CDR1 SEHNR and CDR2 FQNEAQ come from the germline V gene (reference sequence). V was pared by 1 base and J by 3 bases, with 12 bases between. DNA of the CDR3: TGTGCCAGCAGCTTAGGAGCGGGGTGGCACACTGAAGCTTTCTTT. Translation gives CASSLGAGWHTEAFF. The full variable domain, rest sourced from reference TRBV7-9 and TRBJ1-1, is DTGVSQNPRHKITKRGQNVTFRCDPISEHNRLYWYRQTLGQGPEFLTYFQNEAQLEKSRLLSDRFSAERPKGSFSTLEIQRTEQGDSAMYLCASSLGAGWHTEAFFGQGTRLTVV.

The CDR3: CASRTSGTPDEQFF. Written as DNA, the CDR3 is TGCGCCAGCCGGACTAGCGGCACCCCCGATGAGCAGTTCTTC. The chain combines TRBV10-1 with TRBJ2-1; TRBD2 matches 10 bases. CDR1 and CDR2 from the germline V gene are WNHNN and SYGVQD (reference sequence). J gave up 8 bases and V 8 bases, and 9 bases lay outside the gene matches. The CDR3 runs 14 residues.

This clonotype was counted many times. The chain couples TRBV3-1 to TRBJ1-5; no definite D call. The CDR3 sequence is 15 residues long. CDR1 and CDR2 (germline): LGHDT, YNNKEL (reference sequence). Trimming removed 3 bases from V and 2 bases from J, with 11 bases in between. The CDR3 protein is CASSQGSGGNQPQHF. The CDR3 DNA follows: TGTGCCAGCAGCCAGGGCTCCGGCGGCAATCAGCCCCAGCATTTT.

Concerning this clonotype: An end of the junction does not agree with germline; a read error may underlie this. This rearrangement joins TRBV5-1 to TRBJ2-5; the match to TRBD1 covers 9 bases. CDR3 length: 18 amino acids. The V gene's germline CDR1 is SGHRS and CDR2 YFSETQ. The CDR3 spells CASSSGQGVFNLPETQYF. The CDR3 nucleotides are TGCGCCAGCAGCTCGGGACAGGGAGTTTTTAATTTACCTGAGACCCAGTATTTC.

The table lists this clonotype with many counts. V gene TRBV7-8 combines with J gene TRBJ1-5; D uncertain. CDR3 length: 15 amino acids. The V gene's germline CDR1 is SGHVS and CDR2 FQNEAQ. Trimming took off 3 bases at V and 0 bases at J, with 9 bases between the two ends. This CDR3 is CASSFGQNSNQPQHF. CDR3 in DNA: TGTGCCAGCAGCTTCGGGCAGAATAGCAATCAGCCCCAGCATTTT.

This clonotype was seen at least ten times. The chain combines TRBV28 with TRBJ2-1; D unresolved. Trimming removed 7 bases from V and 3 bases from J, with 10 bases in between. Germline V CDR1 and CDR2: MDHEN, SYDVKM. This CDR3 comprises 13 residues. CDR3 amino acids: CASTNYLYNEQFF. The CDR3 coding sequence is TGTGCCAGCACCAACTACCTCTACAATGAGCAGTTCTTC. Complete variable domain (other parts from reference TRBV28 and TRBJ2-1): DVKVTQSSRYLVKRTGEKVFLECVQDMDHENMFWYRQDPGLGLRLIYFSYDVKMKEKGDIPEGYSVSREKKERFSLILESASTNQTSMYLCASTNYLYNEQFFGPGTRLTVL.

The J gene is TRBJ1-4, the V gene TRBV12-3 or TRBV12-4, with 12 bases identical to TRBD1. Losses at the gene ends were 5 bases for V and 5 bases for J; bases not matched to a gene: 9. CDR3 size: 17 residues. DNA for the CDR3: TGTGCCAGCAGTACCGGGACAGGGGGCGGAGGGAATGAAAAACTGTTTTTT. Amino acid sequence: CASSTGTGGGGNEKLFF.

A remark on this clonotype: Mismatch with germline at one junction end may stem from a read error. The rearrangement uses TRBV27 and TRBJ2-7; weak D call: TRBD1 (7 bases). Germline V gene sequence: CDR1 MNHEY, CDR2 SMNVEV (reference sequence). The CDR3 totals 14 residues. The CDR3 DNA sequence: TGTGCCAGCAGCTTCGGAGGGGGCTCCCACGAGCAGTACTTC. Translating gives CASSFGGGSHEQYF.

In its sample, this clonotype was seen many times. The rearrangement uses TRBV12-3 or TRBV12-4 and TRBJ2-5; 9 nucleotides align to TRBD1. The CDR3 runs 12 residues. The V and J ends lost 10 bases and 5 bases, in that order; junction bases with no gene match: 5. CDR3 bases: TGTGCCACACAGGGGGCGGGGGAGACCCAGTACTTC. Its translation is CATQGAGETQYF.

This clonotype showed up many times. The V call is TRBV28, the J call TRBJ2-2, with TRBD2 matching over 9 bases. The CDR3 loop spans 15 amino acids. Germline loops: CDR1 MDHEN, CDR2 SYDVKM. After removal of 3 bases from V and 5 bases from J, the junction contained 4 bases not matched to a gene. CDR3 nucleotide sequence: TGTGCCAGCAGTTTTTGGACTAGCGAGACCGGGGAGCTGTTTTTT. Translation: CASSFWTSETGELFF.

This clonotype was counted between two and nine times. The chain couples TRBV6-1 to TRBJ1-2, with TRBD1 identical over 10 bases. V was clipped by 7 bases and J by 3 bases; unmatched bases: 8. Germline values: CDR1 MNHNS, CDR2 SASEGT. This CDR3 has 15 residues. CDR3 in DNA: TGTGCCAGCAACAACCGGGACAGGGGTGACTATGGCTACACCTTC. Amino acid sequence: CASNNRDRGDYGYTF.

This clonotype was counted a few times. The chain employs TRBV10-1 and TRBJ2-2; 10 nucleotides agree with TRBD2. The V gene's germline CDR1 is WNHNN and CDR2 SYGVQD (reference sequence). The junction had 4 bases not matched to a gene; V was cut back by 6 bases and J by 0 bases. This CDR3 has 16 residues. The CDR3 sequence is CASSSTSGANTGELFF. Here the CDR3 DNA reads TGCGCCAGCAGCTCTACTAGCGGGGCGAACACCGGGGAGCTGTTTTTT.

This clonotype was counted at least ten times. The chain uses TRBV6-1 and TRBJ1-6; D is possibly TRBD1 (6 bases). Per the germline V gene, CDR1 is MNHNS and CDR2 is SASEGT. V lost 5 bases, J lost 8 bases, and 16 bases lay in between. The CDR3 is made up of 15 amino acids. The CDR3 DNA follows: TGTGCCAGCAGTAGGGGCAGGGGACGGGATTCACCCCTCCACTTT. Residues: CASSRGRGRDSPLHF.

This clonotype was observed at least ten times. In nucleotides, the CDR3 is TGCAGTGCCAACAGTGGCGGGCCCAGCAATGAGCAGTTCTTC. Encoded protein: CSANSGGPSNEQFF. This chain connects TRBV20-1 to TRBJ2-1; TRBD2 might be the D (5 bases). The V and J ends lost 6 bases and 6 bases respectively, with 18 bases between them. The CDR3 is made up of 14 amino acids. The germline CDR1 and CDR2 sequences are DFQATT and SNEGSKA (reference sequence).

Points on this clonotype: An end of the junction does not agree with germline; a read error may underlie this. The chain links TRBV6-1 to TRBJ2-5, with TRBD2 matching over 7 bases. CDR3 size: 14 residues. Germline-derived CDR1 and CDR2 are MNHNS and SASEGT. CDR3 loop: CAGSEPSGIKTQYF. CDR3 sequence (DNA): TGTGCCGGCAGTGAACCCAGCGGGATAAAGACCCAGTACTTC.

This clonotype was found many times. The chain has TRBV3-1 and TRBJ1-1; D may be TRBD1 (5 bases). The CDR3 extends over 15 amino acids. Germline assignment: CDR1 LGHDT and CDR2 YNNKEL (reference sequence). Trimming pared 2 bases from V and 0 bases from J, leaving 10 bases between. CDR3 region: CASSQPGTMNTEAFF. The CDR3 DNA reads TGTGCCAGCAGCCAACCCGGGACGATGAACACTGAAGCTTTCTTT.

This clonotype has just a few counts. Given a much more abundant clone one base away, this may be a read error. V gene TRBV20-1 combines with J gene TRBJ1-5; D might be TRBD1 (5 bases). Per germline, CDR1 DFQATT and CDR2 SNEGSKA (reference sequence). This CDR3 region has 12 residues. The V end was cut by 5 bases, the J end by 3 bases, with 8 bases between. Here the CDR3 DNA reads TGCAGTGCTCGACAGACCAATCAGCCCCAGCATTTT. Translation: CSARQTNQPQHF.

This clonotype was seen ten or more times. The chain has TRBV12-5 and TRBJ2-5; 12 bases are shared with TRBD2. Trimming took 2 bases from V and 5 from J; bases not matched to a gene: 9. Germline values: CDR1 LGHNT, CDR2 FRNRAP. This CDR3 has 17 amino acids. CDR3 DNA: TGTGCTAGTGGTTTGATCGAACTAGCGGGAGGAAGGGAGACCCAGTACTTC. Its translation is CASGLIELAGGRETQYF.

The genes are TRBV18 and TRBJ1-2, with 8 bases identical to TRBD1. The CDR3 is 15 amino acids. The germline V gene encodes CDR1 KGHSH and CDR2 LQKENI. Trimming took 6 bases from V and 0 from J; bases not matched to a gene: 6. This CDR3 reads CASSPGTGSNYGYTF. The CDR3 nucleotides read TGTGCCAGCTCTCCCGGGACAGGTTCTAACTATGGCTACACCTTC.

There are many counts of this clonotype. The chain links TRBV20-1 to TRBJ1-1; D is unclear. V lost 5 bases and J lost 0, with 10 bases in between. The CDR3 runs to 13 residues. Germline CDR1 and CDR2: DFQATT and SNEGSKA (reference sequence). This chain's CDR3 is CSAPDGLNTEAFF. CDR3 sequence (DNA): TGCAGTGCTCCGGACGGATTGAACACTGAAGCTTTCTTT.

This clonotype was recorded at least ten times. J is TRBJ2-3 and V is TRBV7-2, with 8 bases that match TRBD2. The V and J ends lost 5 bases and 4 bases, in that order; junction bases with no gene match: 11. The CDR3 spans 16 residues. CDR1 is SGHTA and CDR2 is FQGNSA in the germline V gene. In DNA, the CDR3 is TGTGCCAGCAGCCCCCGTTCCGGGAGGGGTGCAGATACGCAGTATTTT. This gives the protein CASSPRSGRGADTQYF.

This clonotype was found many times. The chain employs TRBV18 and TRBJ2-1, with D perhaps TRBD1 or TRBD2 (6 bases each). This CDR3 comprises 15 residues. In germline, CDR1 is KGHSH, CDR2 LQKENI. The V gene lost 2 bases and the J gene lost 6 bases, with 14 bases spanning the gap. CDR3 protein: CASSPNRVEGNEQFF. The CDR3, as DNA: TGTGCCAGCTCACCAAACAGGGTGGAGGGCAATGAGCAGTTCTTC.